This T cell receptor (beta chain) was identified during a study of Ad26.COV2.S vaccination and SARS-CoV-2 variants. Study context: Ad26.COV2.S given intramuscularly, once or twice 56 days apart.

CDR1 and CDR2 from the germline V gene are MNHEY and SMNVEV (reference sequence). The CDR3 loop spans 13 amino acids. Deletions cut 7 bases from V and 0 bases from J, with 7 bases between. The treatment here: 15 to 20 received Ad26.COV2.S at low or high dose, single or two shots; about five received placebo; per-sample allocation not given. Sampling was performed 63 days after the first vaccine or placebo injection. The donor's status was that of an adult aged 18-55 years in Boston. TCRdb's copy holds only in-frame clones and misses some; the assay was immunoSEQ multiplex PCR. The data hold roughly 380,000 clones, with about nine tenths observed a single time. This clone has a handful of counts.

The clonotype was recovered from a person aged 18-60 years who received the Ad26.COV2.S COVID-19 vaccine or a placebo. V is TRBV27 and J is TRBJ1-5; D ambiguous. Specimen: peripheral blood, collected in a trial of Ad26.COV2.S vaccine versus placebo. Here the CDR3 DNA reads TGTGCCAGCAAAGCCCTTAGCAATCAGCCCCAGCATTTT. This gives the protein CASKALSNQPQHF.